This T cell receptor (beta chain) stems from a study of CD8 T cells in Susac syndrome. Findings and limits, study-wide: Regarding the TCR sequencing and HLA analysis, the study admitted that a relatively small number of individuals were involved.

Germline CDR1 and CDR2: MDHEN and SYDVKM. The V end lost 7 bases, the J end lost 3 bases, and 25 bases lay between the germline ends. The CDR3 is 17 amino acids. With random hexamers, roughly 0.45 to 1 ug RNA was reverse transcribed. Amplification of TCR beta CDR3 used immunoSEQ multiplex PCR across 54 Vbeta and 13 Jbeta. TCRdb fed the immunoSEQ multiplex PCR reads into MiXCR, producing one record per CDR3 protein. Here the sample spans 100,000 to 150,000 distinct CDR3 sequences, around 86% being singletons. CD8+ and CD4+ T cells from blood underwent TCR beta sequencing, which was carried out in a high-throughput format. Note on this clonotype: Its antigen is as yet unknown.

The chain couples TRBV28 to TRBJ2-7, with D perhaps TRBD1 or TRBD2 (5 bases each). This sequence was found in a human donor with multiple sclerosis. The source material was CD8+ T cells from PBMCs. This CDR3 reads CASKKGTLASGVYEQYF. CDR3 DNA sequence: TGTGCCAGCAAGAAAGGGACCCTCGCTTCTGGGGTCTACGAGCAGTACTTC.